A selection of T cell receptor beta chains follows, all from one sample in a study of blood T cell repertoires in COVID-19. The assay was immunoSEQ multiplex PCR, and TCRdb's table has in-frame clones only and misses some. This sample yields around 250,000 clones, of which 82% are seen a single time; less than 3.5% belongs to the top ten. The material sequenced was peripheral blood. The receptors come from a woman aged 18-30 years with acute or convalescent COVID-19. Both conserved end residues are part of each CDR3. The D gene is left open where the match is weak. The size entry is marked missing in some rows and otherwise reads once, few, many or a size class.

clone size: -
V gene: TRBV6-1
J gene: TRBJ2-7
D gene: -
CDR3 DNA: TGTGCCAGCAGTGAACAGGTGGGGCAGTCCTACGAGCAGTACTTC
CDR3 protein: CASSEQVGQSYEQYF

clone size: -
V gene: TRBV5-5
J gene: TRBJ1-2
D gene: -
CDR3 DNA: TGTGCCAGCAGCTTGGTTCAGGTCGATGGCTACACCTTC
CDR3 protein: CASSLVQVDGYTF

clone size: -
V gene: TRBV3-1/TRBV3-2
J gene: TRBJ2-1
D gene: -
CDR3 DNA: TGTGCCAGCAGCCCGTACCTATCCGTTGAGCAGTTCTTC
CDR3 protein: CASSPYLSVEQFF

clone size: -
V gene: TRBV4-1
J gene: TRBJ2-4
D gene: -
CDR3 DNA: TGCGCCAGCAGCCAAGACAGGGAAGCCAAAAACATTCAGTACTTC
CDR3 protein: CASSQDREAKNIQYF

clone size: -
V gene: TRBV7-2
J gene: TRBJ2-5
D gene: -
CDR3 DNA: TGTGCCAGCAGCCCTGGGAGGGGGGTTTGGTACCAAGAGACCCAGTACTTC
CDR3 protein: CASSPGRGVWYQETQYF

clone size: -
V gene: TRBV5-1
J gene: TRBJ2-3
D gene: TRBD2
CDR3 DNA: TGCGCCAGCAGCTTGACTAGCGGACCCACAGATACGCAGTATTTT
CDR3 protein: CASSLTSGPTDTQYF

clone size: -
V gene: TRBV27
J gene: TRBJ2-5
D gene: -
CDR3 DNA: TGTGCCAGCAGTTCCGAGTACCAAGAGACCCAGTACTTC
CDR3 protein: CASSSEYQETQYF

clone size: -
V gene: TRBV7-9
J gene: TRBJ1-1
D gene: TRBD1
CDR3 DNA: TGTGCCAGCGATACACCGGGACAGGGGGCTGTCTCTGAAGCTTTCTTT
CDR3 protein: CASDTPGQGAVSEAFF

clone size: -
V gene: TRBV19
J gene: TRBJ1-6
D gene: TRBD1
CDR3 DNA: TGTGCCAGCCGGGACAGCTATAATTCACCCCTCCACTTT
CDR3 protein: CASRDSYNSPLHF

clone size: -
V gene: TRBV4-3
J gene: TRBJ1-1
D gene: TRBD1
CDR3 DNA: TGCGCCAGCAGCCAAGAATGGACAGGGGGTGGCACTGAAGCTTTCTTT
CDR3 protein: CASSQEWTGGGTEAFF

clone size: few
V gene: TRBV7-2
J gene: TRBJ2-3
D gene: -
CDR3 DNA: TGTGCCAGCAGCTTGATAGGGGGAAGCACAGATACGCAGTATTTT
CDR3 protein: CASSLIGGSTDTQYF

clone size: many
V gene: TRBV14
J gene: TRBJ1-6
D gene: -
CDR3 DNA: TGTGCCAGCAGCCAAGTTAGTTATAATTCACCCCTCCACTTT
CDR3 protein: CASSQVSYNSPLHF

clone size: -
V gene: TRBV9
J gene: TRBJ2-7
D gene: -
CDR3 DNA: TGTGCCAGCAGCGCACGGGACGGGAGATCCTACGAGCAGTACTTC
CDR3 protein: CASSARDGRSYEQYF

clone size: -
V gene: TRBV6-6
J gene: TRBJ2-7
D gene: -
CDR3 DNA: TGTGCCAGCAGTCCTACGGGAGAGGGGTACTACGAGCAGTACTTC
CDR3 protein: CASSPTGEGYYEQYF

clone size: -
V gene: TRBV3-1/TRBV3-2
J gene: TRBJ1-1
D gene: TRBD1
CDR3 DNA: TGTGCCAGCAGCATACGACAGGGAGAAGCTTTCTTT
CDR3 protein: CASSIRQGEAFF

clone size: -
V gene: TRBV27
J gene: TRBJ1-5
D gene: TRBD1
CDR3 DNA: TGTGCCAGCAGATCCGACAGGGCTGGCAATCAGCCCCAGCATTTT
CDR3 protein: CASRSDRAGNQPQHF

clone size: -
V gene: TRBV18
J gene: TRBJ2-2
D gene: -
CDR3 DNA: TGTGCCAGCTCACCACTACCTGTAGCGAACACCGGGGAGCTGTTTTTT
CDR3 protein: CASSPLPVANTGELFF

clone size: -
V gene: TRBV19
J gene: TRBJ2-1
D gene: TRBD2
CDR3 DNA: TGTGCCAGTAGTTCGGCTAGCGGAGCCTACAATGAGCAGTTCTTC
CDR3 protein: CASSSASGAYNEQFF

clone size: -
V gene: TRBV5-1
J gene: TRBJ2-3
D gene: TRBD2
CDR3 DNA: TGCGCCAGCAGCCAGGGACTAGCGGGAACTAGCACAGATACGCAGTATTTT
CDR3 protein: CASSQGLAGTSTDTQYF

clone size: -
V gene: TRBV27
J gene: TRBJ1-3
D gene: -
CDR3 DNA: TGTGCCAGCAGTCTGGGGAGGTCTGGAAACACCATATATTTT
CDR3 protein: CASSLGRSGNTIYF

clone size: -
V gene: TRBV3-1/TRBV3-2
J gene: TRBJ1-6
D gene: -
CDR3 DNA: TGTGCCAGCAGCGTCGCAGGGGTGGGTGGTAATTCACCCCTCCACTTT
CDR3 protein: CASSVAGVGGNSPLHF

clone size: -
V gene: TRBV30
J gene: TRBJ1-3
D gene: -
CDR3 DNA: TGTGCCTGGAGTGTCGTGGGCCCTGGAAACACCATATATTTT
CDR3 protein: CAWSVVGPGNTIYF

clone size: few
V gene: TRBV28
J gene: TRBJ2-7
D gene: -
CDR3 DNA: TGTGCCAGCATCGAGTCGGGGAGTGACGAGCAGTACTTC
CDR3 protein: CASIESGSDEQYF

clone size: few
V gene: TRBV7-9
J gene: TRBJ1-2
D gene: TRBD1
CDR3 DNA: TGTGCCAGCAGCCCTGGGGACAGGGCGGGTTATGGCTACACCTTC
CDR3 protein: CASSPGDRAGYGYTF

clone size: -
V gene: TRBV3-1/TRBV3-2
J gene: TRBJ2-1
D gene: TRBD2
CDR3 DNA: TGTGCCAGCAGCCAGGCGGGAGGGCTTGAGCAGTTCTTC
CDR3 protein: CASSQAGGLEQFF

clone size: -
V gene: TRBV7-2
J gene: TRBJ2-1
D gene: TRBD2
CDR3 DNA: TGTGCCAGCAGCTCGACTAGCGGGCCTTACAATGAGCAGTTCTTC
CDR3 protein: CASSSTSGPYNEQFF

clone size: -
V gene: TRBV7-9
J gene: TRBJ2-5
D gene: TRBD2
CDR3 DNA: TGTGCCAGCACCCCGACTAGCGGGGACCGACAAGAGACCCAGTACTTC
CDR3 protein: CASTPTSGDRQETQYF

clone size: -
V gene: TRBV5-1
J gene: TRBJ1-2
D gene: -
CDR3 DNA: TGCGCCAGCAGTCCGGGTGACTATGGCTACACCTTC
CDR3 protein: CASSPGDYGYTF

clone size: -
V gene: TRBV29-1
J gene: TRBJ1-2
D gene: TRBD1
CDR3 DNA: TGCAGCGTTCTTCTGACAGGGGAGGAGTATGGCTACACCTTC
CDR3 protein: CSVLLTGEEYGYTF

clone size: -
V gene: TRBV7-9
J gene: TRBJ2-1
D gene: TRBD1
CDR3 DNA: TGTGCCAGCAGCTGGGGGACAGGCAAGAATTATGAGCAGTTCTTC
CDR3 protein: CASSWGTGKNYEQFF

clone size: few
V gene: TRBV2
J gene: TRBJ2-1
D gene: -
CDR3 DNA: TGTGCCAGCAGTTCACACCCAAACAATGAGCAGTTCTTC
CDR3 protein: CASSSHPNNEQFF

clone size: -
V gene: TRBV2
J gene: TRBJ1-6
D gene: -
CDR3 DNA: TGTGCCAGCAGTGGTGCAACAGGGAGATCACCCCTCCACTTT
CDR3 protein: CASSGATGRSPLHF

clone size: few
V gene: TRBV4-3
J gene: TRBJ1-4
D gene: -
CDR3 DNA: TGCGCCAGCAGCCAGAACCCAAGGGGAAGTGAAAAACTGTTTTTT
CDR3 protein: CASSQNPRGSEKLFF

clone size: once
V gene: TRBV7-3
J gene: TRBJ1-1
D gene: -
CDR3 DNA: TGTGCCAGCAGCTTAACAAGGGAGGCTGAAGCTTTCTTT
CDR3 protein: CASSLTREAEAFF

clone size: -
V gene: TRBV3-1/TRBV3-2
J gene: TRBJ2-3
D gene: -
CDR3 DNA: TGTGCCAGCAGCCAAGATTCCACACGAGATACGCAGTATTTT
CDR3 protein: CASSQDSTRDTQYF

clone size: -
V gene: TRBV7-2
J gene: TRBJ2-1
D gene: TRBD2
CDR3 DNA: TGTGCCAGCGGCCAGGGACTAGCGGGAGGGTACAATGAGCAGTTCTTC
CDR3 protein: CASGQGLAGGYNEQFF

clone size: -
V gene: TRBV30
J gene: TRBJ2-7
D gene: -
CDR3 DNA: TGTGCCTGGAGATCTGTCTACGAGCAGTACTTC
CDR3 protein: CAWRSVYEQYF

clone size: -
V gene: TRBV28
J gene: TRBJ1-2
D gene: -
CDR3 DNA: TGTGCCAGCAGGATGACAGCCACCTATGGCTACACCTTC
CDR3 protein: CASRMTATYGYTF

clone size: -
V gene: TRBV6-1
J gene: TRBJ1-3
D gene: -
CDR3 DNA: TGTGCCAGCAGTGAAGTGTGGGGGCCGGGAAACACCATATATTTT
CDR3 protein: CASSEVWGPGNTIYF

clone size: -
V gene: TRBV19
J gene: TRBJ1-2
D gene: TRBD1
CDR3 DNA: TGTGCCAGTAGTGCCCCCGGACAGGTCCTCCCACCCTATGGCTACACCTTC
CDR3 protein: CASSAPGQVLPPYGYTF

clone size: -
V gene: TRBV6-6
J gene: TRBJ1-4
D gene: TRBD1
CDR3 DNA: TGTGCCAGCAGTTACTCGGACAGGGGCCGGGAAAAACTGTTTTTT
CDR3 protein: CASSYSDRGREKLFF

clone size: -
V gene: TRBV5-4
J gene: TRBJ2-2
D gene: -
CDR3 DNA: TGTGCCAGCACCAAAGGGGGAGCGGTTACCGGGGAGCTGTTTTTT
CDR3 protein: CASTKGGAVTGELFF

clone size: many
V gene: TRBV19
J gene: TRBJ1-1
D gene: -
CDR3 DNA: TGTGCCAGTAGTATAAGGGCGTGGGCAGGGGCAAACACTGAAGCTTTCTTT
CDR3 protein: CASSIRAWAGANTEAFF

clone size: -
V gene: TRBV6-5
J gene: TRBJ1-2
D gene: -
CDR3 DNA: TGTGCCAGCAGTTACGATGACAGGACAGATGGCTACACCTTC
CDR3 protein: CASSYDDRTDGYTF

clone size: -
V gene: TRBV29-1
J gene: TRBJ2-7
D gene: TRBD2
CDR3 DNA: TGCAGCGTGGCGGGAGGGCCTGCCGAGCAGTACTTC
CDR3 protein: CSVAGGPAEQYF